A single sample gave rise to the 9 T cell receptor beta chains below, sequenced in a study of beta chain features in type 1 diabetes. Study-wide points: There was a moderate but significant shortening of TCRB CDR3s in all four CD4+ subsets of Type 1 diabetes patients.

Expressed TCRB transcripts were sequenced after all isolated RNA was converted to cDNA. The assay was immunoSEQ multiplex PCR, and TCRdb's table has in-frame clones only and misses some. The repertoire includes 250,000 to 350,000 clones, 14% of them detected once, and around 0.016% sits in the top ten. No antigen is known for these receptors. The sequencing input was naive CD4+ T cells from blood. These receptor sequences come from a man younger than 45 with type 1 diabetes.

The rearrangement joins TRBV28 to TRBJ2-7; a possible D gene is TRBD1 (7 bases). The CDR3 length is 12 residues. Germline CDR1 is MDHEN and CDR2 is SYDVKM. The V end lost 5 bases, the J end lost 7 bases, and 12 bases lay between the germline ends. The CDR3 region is CASSPTGREQYF. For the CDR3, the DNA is TGTGCCAGCAGTCCGACAGGGAGGGAGCAGTACTTC.

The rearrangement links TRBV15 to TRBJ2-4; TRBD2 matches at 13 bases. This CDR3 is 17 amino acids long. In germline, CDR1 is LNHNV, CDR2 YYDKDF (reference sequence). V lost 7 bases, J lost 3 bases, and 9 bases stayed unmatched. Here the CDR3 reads CATTPGLAGTDKNIQYF. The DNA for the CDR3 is TGTGCCACCACTCCGGGACTAGCGGGGACAGACAAAAACATTCAGTACTTC.

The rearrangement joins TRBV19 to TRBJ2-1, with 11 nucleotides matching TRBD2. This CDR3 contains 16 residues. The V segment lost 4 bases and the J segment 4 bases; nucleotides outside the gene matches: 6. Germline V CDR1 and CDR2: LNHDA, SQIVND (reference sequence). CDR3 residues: CASSTSGGINYNEQFF. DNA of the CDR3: TGTGCCAGTAGTACTAGCGGGGGGATCAATTACAATGAGCAGTTCTTC.

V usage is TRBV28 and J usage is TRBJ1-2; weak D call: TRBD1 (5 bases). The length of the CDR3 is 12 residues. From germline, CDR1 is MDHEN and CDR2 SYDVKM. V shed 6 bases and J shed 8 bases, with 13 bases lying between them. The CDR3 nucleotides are TGTGCCAGCAGCCTGCCGGGGGTCGGCTACACCTTC. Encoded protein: CASSLPGVGYTF.

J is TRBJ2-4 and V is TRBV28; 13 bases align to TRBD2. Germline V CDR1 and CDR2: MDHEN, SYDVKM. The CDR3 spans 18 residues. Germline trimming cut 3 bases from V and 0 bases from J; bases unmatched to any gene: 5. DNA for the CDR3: TGTGCCAGCAGTTTCCTCGGGACTAGCGGGGTAGCCAAAAACATTCAGTACTTC. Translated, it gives CASSFLGTSGVAKNIQYF.

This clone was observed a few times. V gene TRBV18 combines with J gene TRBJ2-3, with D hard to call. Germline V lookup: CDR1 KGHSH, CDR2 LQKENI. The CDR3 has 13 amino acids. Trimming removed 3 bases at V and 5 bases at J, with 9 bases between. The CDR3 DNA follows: TGTGCCAGCTCACCTTCTCAGAAAGATACGCAGTATTTT. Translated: CASSPSQKDTQYF. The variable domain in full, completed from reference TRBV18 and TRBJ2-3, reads NAGVMQNPRHLVRRRGQEARLRCSPMKGHSHVYWYRQLPEEGLKFMVYLQKENIIDESGMPKERFSAEFPKEGPSILRIQQVVRGDSAAYFCASSPSQKDTQYFGPGTRLTVL.

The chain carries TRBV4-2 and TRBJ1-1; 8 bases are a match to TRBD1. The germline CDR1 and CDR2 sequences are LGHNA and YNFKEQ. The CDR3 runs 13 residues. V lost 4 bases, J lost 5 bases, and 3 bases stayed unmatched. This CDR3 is CASSRTGGTEAFF. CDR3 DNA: TGTGCCAGCAGCCGAACAGGGGGGACTGAAGCTTTCTTT.

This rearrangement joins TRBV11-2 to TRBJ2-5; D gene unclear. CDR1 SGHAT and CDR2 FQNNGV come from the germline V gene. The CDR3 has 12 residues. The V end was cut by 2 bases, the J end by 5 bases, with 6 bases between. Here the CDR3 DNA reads TGTGCCAGCAGCTTATCGCGGGAGACCCAGTACTTC. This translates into CASSLSRETQYF.

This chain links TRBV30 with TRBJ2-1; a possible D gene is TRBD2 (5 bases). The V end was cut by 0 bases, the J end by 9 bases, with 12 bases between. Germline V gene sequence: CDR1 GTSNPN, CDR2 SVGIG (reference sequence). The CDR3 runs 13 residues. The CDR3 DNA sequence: TGTGCCTGGAGTGTAGGGCTAGCCGGTGAGCAGTTCTTC. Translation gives CAWSVGLAGEQFF.